This T cell receptor (beta chain) comes out of a study of shared clonotypes between healthy human individuals. Healthy HIV-negative adults with no recent acute infections or vaccinations were recruited as donors. Clones were sequenced by immunoSEQ multiplex PCR, and TCRdb holds only the in-frame ones, with some missing. Of more than 400,000 clones listed, around 80% are singletons. J gave up 4 bases and V 5 bases, and 10 bases lay outside the gene matches. The V gene's germline CDR1 is SGHVS and CDR2 FQNEAQ. The CDR3 length is 16 residues. The V and J genes are TRBV7-8 and TRBJ2-2, with TRBD1 matching 7 bases. The TCR sequence derives from a woman aged 40 to 50 in good health. Some clones in this sample may be carry-over from other donors' samples. Material: PBMCs. DNA of the CDR3: TGTGCCAGCAGCATTCGACAGGGACGGGGCACCGGGGAGCTGTTTTTT. Translation: CASSIRQGRGTGELFF.